This TCR beta chain was sequenced during a study of HIV-infected patients and healthy controls. TCRdb analysed the 5' RACE reads with MiXCR anew, one entry per CDR3 protein. The data hold approximately 64,000 distinct CDR3 sequences, with about a fifth observed a single time. This CDR3 is 18 amino acids long. V lost 4 bases to trimming and J lost 0 bases, with 19 bases between them. CDR1 is SGHRS and CDR2 is YFSETQ in the germline V gene. This TCR was sampled from a human donor in good health. The source material was CD4+ T cells from blood. The rearrangement uses TRBV5-1 and TRBJ1-4, with D perhaps TRBD1 (5 bases). CDR3 sequence (DNA): TGCGCCAGCAGCACGGGACTTTTTGGGCTTGCAACTAATGAAAAACTGTTTTTT. Its translation is CASSTGLFGLATNEKLFF.